A single T cell receptor (beta chain) is shown here with its context. Its matching antigen is unknown. This specimen belongs to a study of cytomegalovirus exposure and HLA in healthy donors. Findings of the study overall: The investigators catalogued under 200 TCR beta chains as cytomegalovirus-associated. In the analysis, some V segments, TRBV6-2 and TRBV6-3 included, were excluded as indistinguishable. Per a prior analysis, the majority of TCR beta V segments were productive roughly 87% or roughly 30% of the time.

PCR used 60 Vbeta primers and 13 Jbeta primers. Data came from immunoSEQ multiplex PCR; TCRdb stores just in-frame clones and leaves some out. The sample shows about 170,000 clones, about four fifths of them seen only once. With V trimmed by 6 bases and J by 5 bases, 5 bases remained unmatched. The CDR3 spans 13 residues. CDR1 is MNHEY and CDR2 is SMNVEV in the germline V gene (reference sequence). The chain links TRBV27 to TRBJ2-5, with 8 positions matching TRBD2. The TCR was taken from a woman aged 50 to 60 in good health and CMV-seronegative. Source material: PBMCs. CDR3 sequence reads: CASRGGRTETQYF. CDR3 coding DNA: TGTGCCAGCAGGGGCGGGAGGACGGAGACCCAGTACTTC.